One and the same sample provided the 3 T cell receptor beta chains below, sequenced in a study of T cell responses to AZD1222 COVID-19 vaccine (dated by TCRdb to the early 2020s). The time point label of this sample denotes: baseline before first vaccination. Libraries were made using the immunoSEQ multiplex PCR assay. Drawn from immuneACCESS, this table holds only the in-frame rearrangements with V and J called that TCRdb kept. Clones are partly lost; checked studies trace under half to an unresolved V gene and leave the rest unexplained. The sample includes around 160,000 clones, with 85% to 90% observed a single time. Of the sample, 5.5% falls within the top ten clones. The sample consisted of peripheral blood, taken on day 0 of AZD1222 vaccination. The receptors stem from an adult in good health.

The chain carries TRBV18 and TRBJ2-1; 7 bases line up with TRBD1. Per the germline V gene, CDR1 is KGHSH and CDR2 is LQKENI. V lost 2 bases to trimming and J lost 2 bases; unmatched junction nucleotides: 9. CDR3 length: 17 amino acids. This CDR3 is CASSPGVVTGTYNEQFF. In nucleotides, the CDR3 is TGTGCCAGCTCACCAGGGGTGGTGACAGGGACCTACAATGAGCAGTTCTTC.

The gene calls are TRBV4-1 and TRBJ2-2, with D perhaps matching TRBD1 or TRBD2 (6 bases each). V was shortened by 0 bases and J by 6 bases, with 11 bases between the two germline ends. CDR1 and CDR2 (germline): MGHRA, YSYEKL. This CDR3 region has 15 residues. The CDR3 sequence is CASSQEWGAPGELFF. CDR3 DNA sequence: TGCGCCAGCAGCCAAGAATGGGGGGCCCCCGGGGAGCTGTTTTTT.

This chain links TRBV27 with TRBJ2-7; TRBD2 might be the D (5 bases). This CDR3 is 13 amino acids long. The V and J ends lost 7 bases and 6 bases respectively, with 16 bases between them. Germline loops: CDR1 MNHEY, CDR2 SMNVEV (reference sequence). The CDR3 region is CASIKLGEVEQYF. In DNA form, the CDR3 reads TGTGCCAGCATAAAACTGGGAGAGGTCGAGCAGTACTTC.